What follows describes a single T cell receptor beta chain. Its antigen is not known. These data belong to a study of post-analysis software for immune sequencing data. In the study overall: Disease trajectories encompassed relapsing-remitting, secondary progressive and progressive-relapsing multiple sclerosis. General study findings and limits: Samples from one preparation batch, clustered by F measure, grouped strongly together. Patients used a few TRBV segments, including TRBV5-6, TRBV5-1 and TRBV20-1, more often than controls. The study found significantly lower normalized Chao1 diversity in multiple sclerosis patients than in controls.

Built from TCR beta cDNA, the libraries had unique molecular identifiers in them. Some 500,000 cDNA molecules were obtained from around 1 to 9.1 million T cells. MiXCR was run by TCRdb on the PCR reads, yielding one entry per CDR3 protein. The table records about 810,000 distinct CDR3 sequences, roughly 50% of them present only once. Germline lookup yields CDR1 SGHRS and CDR2 YFSETQ. Between the trimmed V and J ends, which lost 0 bases and 2 bases, there was a span of 18 bases. CDR3 length equals 17 residues. This sequence was found in a girl under 18 with multiple sclerosis. What was sequenced was blood. The J gene is TRBJ2-7, the V gene TRBV5-1; either TRBD1 or TRBD2 may supply D (5 bases each). CDR3: CASSLVGGRAVTYEQYF. CDR3 nucleotides: TGCGCCAGCAGCTTGGTAGGAGGCAGGGCAGTAACCTACGAGCAGTACTTC.